The entry below describes one T cell receptor beta chain. The authors' processing: Amplification of reference gene primers was used by the study to estimate nucleated cell counts. TCRdb's table, derived via immunoSEQ multiplex PCR, lists solely in-frame clones and lacks some. D and trimming were read from the DNA, whereas the V and J calls and clone size are those reported in that table. The sample contains about 42,000 clones, around 84% of which appear only once. Germline assignment: CDR1 MNHEY and CDR2 SVGEGT. CDR3 length equals 17 residues. Trimming stripped 2 bases from V and 8 bases from J, with 19 bases between. The sample originates from a study of blood T cell repertoires in COVID-19. Study details: The United States, Italy and Spain provided the acute and convalescent COVID-19 samples. T cells, B-cell-depleted T cells, or PBMCs provided the cDNA or gDNA that served as material.

This clonotype was obtained from a man aged 65 to 85 with acute or convalescent COVID-19. The sequencing sample was made of peripheral blood. The genes are TRBV6-2 or TRBV6-3 and TRBJ1-6; D might be TRBD1 (6 bases). The CDR3 nucleotides are TGTGCCAGCAGTTACCGAACGGGACCCCGACAGGATTCACCCCTCCACTTT. As protein: CASSYRTGPRQDSPLHF.